These 31 T cell receptor beta chains were sequenced from one sample in a study of Ad26.COV2.S vaccination and SARS-CoV-2 variants. Sequencing used immunoSEQ multiplex PCR; TCRdb keeps in-frame clones, though not all of them. The sample has 510,000 or so clones, roughly 89% seen once; the top ten hold roughly 13%. The treatment: over 15 received Ad26.COV2.S at low or high dose, single or two shots; roughly five received placebo; per-sample allocation not given. The samples date from day 63 after the first vaccine or placebo injection. The source was peripheral blood, collected in a trial of Ad26.COV2.S vaccine versus placebo. All receptors derive from a person aged 18-60 years who received the Ad26.COV2.S COVID-19 vaccine or a placebo.

The chain recombines TRBV5-6 with TRBJ1-2; D remains unclear. The CDR3 length is 14 residues. Germline V gene data show CDR1 as SGHDT and CDR2 as YYEEEE. The V and J ends lost 1 base and 2 bases respectively, with 9 bases between them. The CDR3: CASSLWAGNYGYTF. CDR3 bases: TGTGCCAGCAGCTTGTGGGCAGGAAACTATGGCTACACCTTC.

The chain recombines TRBV5-4 with TRBJ2-3; 10 nucleotides align to TRBD2. With V trimmed by 4 bases and J by 1 base, 0 bases remained unmatched. CDR1 and CDR2 from the germline V gene are SGHNT and YYREEE (reference sequence). This CDR3 region has 14 residues. The CDR3 DNA sequence: TGTGCCAGCAGCGGACTAGCGGGCACAGATACGCAGTATTTT. Translation: CASSGLAGTDTQYF. The whole variable domain, filled in from reference TRBV5-4 and TRBJ2-3, reads ETGVTQSPTHLIKTRGQQVTLRCSSQSGHNTVSWYQQALGQGPQFIFQYYREEENGRGNFPPRFSGLQFPNYSSELNVNALELDDSALYLCASSGLAGTDTQYFGPGTRLTVL.

The chain uses TRBV2 and TRBJ2-5; 13 bases map to TRBD2. Trimming cost V 7 bases and J 5 bases; bases outside gene matches: 10. The germline V gene has CDR1 SNHLY and CDR2 FYNNEI. The CDR3 contains 16 residues. Here the CDR3 DNA reads TGTGCCAGCACCAGGGGACTAGCGGGGCCGGGGGAGACCCAGTACTTC. This gives the protein CASTRGLAGPGETQYF.

This rearrangement joins TRBV19 to TRBJ2-3, with 9 bases fitting TRBD1. V gave up 0 bases and J gave up 8 bases; unmatched junction bases: 12. Germline V gene sequence: CDR1 LNHDA, CDR2 SQIVND (reference sequence). There are 17 residues in the CDR3. The CDR3 is CASSIDGTGRSRGTQYF. As DNA, the CDR3 is TGTGCCAGTAGTATAGACGGGACAGGGCGAAGTCGGGGTACGCAGTATTTT.

This clone appeared a single time. The chain is built from TRBV5-1 and TRBJ1-2; the match to TRBD1 covers 12 bases. The ends lost 4 bases at V and 7 bases at J; junction bases unmatched: 5. The germline V gene encodes CDR1 SGHRS and CDR2 YFSETQ. This CDR3 is built from 14 residues. CDR3 sequence: CASSLGQGAIGYTF. In DNA form, the CDR3 reads TGCGCCAGCAGCCTGGGACAGGGGGCTATTGGCTACACCTTC.

This chain links TRBV13 with TRBJ2-5, with D perhaps assigned TRBD1 or TRBD2 (5 bases each). V dropped 3 bases and J dropped 4 bases, with 18 bases sitting between them. Germline CDR1 is PRHDT and CDR2 is FYEKMQ (reference sequence). This CDR3 has 16 residues. CDR3 nucleotides: TGTGCCAGCAGCTTGTTCCAGGTTGGGGGTGGAGAGACCCAGTACTTC. Translated, it gives CASSLFQVGGGETQYF.

V is TRBV6-6 and J is TRBJ2-7, with 9 bases fitting TRBD1. This CDR3 has 15 residues. Trimming took 6 bases from V and 4 from J; bases not matched to a gene: 10. Germline loops: CDR1 MNHNY, CDR2 SVGAGI (reference sequence). The CDR3 here is CASRPRQGVRYEQYF. In nucleotides, the CDR3 is TGTGCCAGCAGACCGAGACAGGGGGTAAGGTACGAGCAGTACTTC.

This CDR3 is CASSFWSSNTEAFF. The CDR3 DNA reads TGTGCCAGCAGTTTTTGGTCCTCGAACACTGAAGCTTTCTTT. The V gene is TRBV28, the J gene TRBJ1-1; D uncertain. V lost 3 bases to trimming and J lost 1 base, with 9 bases between them. The length of the CDR3 is 14 residues. Per the germline V gene, CDR1 is MDHEN and CDR2 is SYDVKM.

The genes are TRBV5-6 and TRBJ2-5, with 7 bases that match TRBD1. CDR1 is SGHDT and CDR2 is YYEEEE in the germline V gene. Trimming cost V 5 bases and J 7 bases; bases outside gene matches: 11. This CDR3 has 14 amino acids. The DNA of the CDR3 is TGTGCCAGCAGTCTAGGGACAGCCTTAGGGACCCAGTACTTC. Translation gives CASSLGTALGTQYF.

This clone has a single count. J is TRBJ1-6 and V is TRBV14, with D possibly matching TRBD1 (5 bases). Trimming took 1 base from V and 10 from J, leaving 17 bases between them. The CDR3 is 16 residues long. Per germline, CDR1 SGHDN and CDR2 FVKESK. CDR3 DNA: TGTGCCAGCAGCCAAGCTCCCGACGGGACCAGCTCACCCCTCCACTTT. It is translated as CASSQAPDGTSSPLHF.

This chain connects TRBV28 to TRBJ2-3; D is unclear. Germline CDR1 and CDR2: MDHEN and SYDVKM. This CDR3 region has 15 residues. Between the trimmed V and J ends, which lost 5 bases and 4 bases, there was a span of 16 bases. The CDR3 nucleotides are TGTGCCAGCAGTGAGGCCCGACCGGGCCCAGATACGCAGTATTTT. This codes for CASSEARPGPDTQYF.

V and J are TRBV2 and TRBJ2-1; D is ambiguous. The length of the CDR3 is 13 residues. V lost 7 bases to trimming and J lost 1 base, with 8 bases between them. From germline, CDR1 is SNHLY and CDR2 FYNNEI. The CDR3 here is CASNLESYNEQFF. CDR3 nucleotides: TGTGCCAGCAACCTAGAGTCCTACAATGAGCAGTTCTTC. The full variable domain, completed using reference TRBV2 and TRBJ2-1, is EPEVTQTPSHQVTQMGQEVILRCVPISNHLYFYWYRQILGQKVEFLVSFYNNEISEKSEIFDDQFSVERPDGSNFTLKIRSTKLEDSAMYFCASNLESYNEQFFGPGTRLTVL.

The chain employs TRBV7-3 and TRBJ2-1, with 7 nucleotides matching TRBD1. CDR1 and CDR2 (germline): SGHTA, FQGTGA. Unmatched junction bases numbered 0, after V lost 0 bases and J lost 7 bases. The CDR3 length is 13 residues. The CDR3 protein is CASSLTQGNEQFF. As DNA, the CDR3 is TGTGCCAGCAGCTTAACACAGGGGAATGAGCAGTTCTTC.

The chain recombines TRBV24-1 with TRBJ2-7, with no clear D. V was cut by 2 bases and J by 2 bases, with 9 bases left in between. The CDR3 length is 14 residues. Germline CDR1 and CDR2: KGHDR and SFDVKD. Here the CDR3 reads CATSDSRAPYEQYF. CDR3 bases: TGTGCCACCAGTGATTCAAGAGCCCCCTACGAGCAGTACTTC.

The chain links TRBV5-1 to TRBJ1-4; the D is unclear. V lost 0 bases, J lost 7 bases, and 10 bases lay in between. This CDR3 comprises 14 residues. Germline V gives CDR1 SGHRS, CDR2 YFSETQ. DNA for the CDR3: TGCGCCAGCAGCTTGGTGTCAGTCAGTGAAAAACTGTTTTTT. It yields the protein CASSLVSVSEKLFF.

The chain recombines TRBV19 with TRBJ2-7; 8 bases agree with TRBD1. Germline V gene lookup returns CDR1 LNHDA and CDR2 SQIVND (reference sequence). Trimming cost V 4 bases and J 6 bases; bases outside gene matches: 11. This CDR3 contains 15 residues. This CDR3 reads CASSTGQGRGFEQYF. The CDR3 DNA is TGTGCCAGTAGTACCGGACAGGGAAGAGGGTTCGAGCAGTACTTC.

The J gene is TRBJ2-5, the V gene TRBV2, with 9 bases fitting TRBD1. Germline V lookup: CDR1 SNHLY, CDR2 FYNNEI. The junction had 5 bases not matched to a gene; V was cut back by 3 bases and J by 3 bases. The CDR3 sequence is 15 residues long. DNA for the CDR3: TGTGCCAGCAGTGATTCGGGGACAGGGAAAGAGACCCAGTACTTC. Amino acid sequence: CASSDSGTGKETQYF.

This chain joins TRBV30 and TRBJ1-1; 7 bases are shared with TRBD1. This CDR3 contains 14 residues. V lost 2 bases and J lost 0; bases outside the gene matches: 3. Per germline, CDR1 GTSNPN and CDR2 SVGIG (reference sequence). CDR3 sequence reads: CAWSRQGMNTEAFF. CDR3 nucleotides: TGTGCCTGGAGTCGACAGGGCATGAACACTGAAGCTTTCTTT.

The chain couples TRBV27 to TRBJ2-5, with 7 bases identical to TRBD2. Germline CDR1 reads MNHEY; CDR2 reads SMNVEV (reference sequence). CDR3 size: 14 residues. The V gene end was trimmed by 4 bases and the J gene end by 4 bases; junction bases not matched to a gene: 6. The CDR3 sequence: CASSSAGDGETQYF. CDR3 in DNA: TGTGCCAGCAGTTCGGCGGGAGACGGAGAGACCCAGTACTTC.

With regard to this clone: This probably arose from a read error, given a far larger clone one base away. The same CDR3 can be traced to other DNA sequences in this sample. J is TRBJ2-7 and V is TRBV25-1, with unresolved D. Looked up from germline, CDR1 is MGHDK and CDR2 is SYGVNS. V lost 5 bases and J lost 4, with 6 bases in between. This CDR3 comprises 11 residues. CDR3 DNA: TGTGCCAGCAGTCCCTCGTACGAGCAGTACTTC. Amino acids: CASSPSYEQYF.

Details on this clone: A far larger clone lies a single base away; this is likely a read error. The gene calls are TRBV6-2 or TRBV6-3 and TRBJ2-1; D is uncertain. Deletions cut 5 bases from V and 4 bases from J, with 3 bases between. The CDR3 sequence is 11 residues long. Germline CDR1 and CDR2: MNHEY and SVGEGT. The CDR3 DNA reads TGTGCCAGCAGTACTTACAATGAGCAGTTCTTC. Encoded protein: CASSTYNEQFF.

CDR3 region: CASSDRGRNNEQFF. Here the CDR3 DNA reads TGTGCCAGCTCAGACAGGGGGCGGAACAATGAGCAGTTCTTC. This rearrangement joins TRBV18 to TRBJ2-1, with 10 bases identical to TRBD1. The CDR3 loop spans 14 amino acids. The ends lost 5 bases at V and 5 bases at J; junction bases unmatched: 3. Germline assignment: CDR1 KGHSH and CDR2 LQKENI.

This chain uses TRBV27 with TRBJ2-5, with D possibly matching TRBD2 (5 bases). CDR1 and CDR2 from the germline V gene are MNHEY and SMNVEV (reference sequence). This CDR3 comprises 13 residues. The ends were cut back, 7 bases at V and 3 bases at J, with 12 bases in the middle. CDR3 loop: CASKFVREETQYF. The CDR3 DNA reads as TGTGCCAGCAAATTTGTGCGGGAAGAGACCCAGTACTTC.

The gene calls are TRBV6-1 and TRBJ1-2, with TRBD1 identical over 10 bases. Germline values: CDR1 MNHNS, CDR2 SASEGT. The CDR3 runs to 16 residues. The trim removed 2 bases at V and 3 bases at J, leaving 6 bases unmatched. The CDR3 region is CASSERGQGRHYGYTF. CDR3 bases: TGTGCCAGCAGTGAACGGGGACAGGGGAGACACTATGGCTACACCTTC.

The rearrangement uses TRBV27 and TRBJ1-5; D is possibly TRBD1 (5 bases). CDR1 and CDR2 (germline): MNHEY, SMNVEV (reference sequence). The CDR3 sequence is 18 residues long. Trimming removed 5 bases from V and 0 bases from J, with 20 bases in between. The CDR3 loop is CASSPGFGRGGSNQPQHF. The CDR3 region has the DNA TGTGCCAGCAGTCCGGGATTCGGACGGGGGGGTAGCAATCAGCCCCAGCATTTT.

The chain combines TRBV29-1 with TRBJ2-7; weak D call: TRBD2 (5 bases). This CDR3 contains 13 residues. The V gene's germline CDR1 is SQVTM and CDR2 ANQGSEA. V was trimmed by 0 bases and J by 4 bases, leaving 10 bases between them. CDR3 in DNA: TGCAGCGTTGAAGATCACGGGATTTACGAGCAGTACTTC. Translating gives CSVEDHGIYEQYF.

This rearrangement joins TRBV6-2 or TRBV6-3 to TRBJ2-5; D may be TRBD1 (6 bases). CDR3 size: 13 residues. Per germline, CDR1 MNHEY and CDR2 SVGEGT. V lost 6 bases and J lost 5, with 13 bases in between. The chain's CDR3 is CASSLRGKETQYF. The CDR3 DNA sequence: TGTGCCAGCAGCCTCAGGGGAAAGGAGACCCAGTACTTC.

The CDR3 sequence: CASSSLTGGGGPGELFF. In nucleotides, the CDR3 is TGTGCCAGCAGCTCCTTGACAGGAGGAGGTGGGCCCGGGGAGCTGTTTTTT. This chain joins TRBV7-2 and TRBJ2-2, with D tentatively TRBD1 (6 bases). The CDR3 has 17 amino acids. Trimming removed 4 bases at V and 6 bases at J, with 21 bases between. Germline V gene data show CDR1 as SGHTA and CDR2 as FQGNSA.

The V gene is TRBV15, the J gene TRBJ2-7; tentative D call: TRBD2 (6 bases). Deletions cut 2 bases from V and 5 bases from J, with 13 bases between. The CDR3 length is 14 residues. From germline, CDR1 is LNHNV and CDR2 YYDKDF (reference sequence). CDR3 bases: TGTGCCACCAGCAGACCGGAGCGGGTACACGAGCAGTACTTC. Translating it yields CATSRPERVHEQYF.

The chain links TRBV29-1 to TRBJ2-7; no definite D call. Per germline, CDR1 SQVTM and CDR2 ANQGSEA. Trimming removed 5 bases from V and 5 bases from J, with 16 bases in between. The CDR3 has 13 residues. CDR3 residues: CSVLSRSADEQYF. The DNA of the CDR3 is TGCAGCGTTCTGAGCAGGTCGGCCGACGAGCAGTACTTC.

The chain carries TRBV7-3 and TRBJ2-1; unclear D gene. The CDR3 has 17 residues. Per germline, CDR1 SGHTA and CDR2 FQGTGA. V lost 3 bases and J lost 0, with 15 bases in between. The DNA of the CDR3 is TGTGCCAGCAGCTTTTATCCAGCGACGAGCTCCTACAATGAGCAGTTCTTC. It encodes CASSFYPATSSYNEQFF.